This TCR beta chain was captured by sequencing in a study of T cell repertoires in cytomegalovirus infection. V was cut by 2 bases and J by 5 bases, with 14 bases left in between. CDR1 and CDR2 from the germline V gene are MNHEY and SVGEGT. The CDR3 has 15 amino acids. One entry per CDR3 protein, called by TCRdb with MiXCR from the reads. The sample comprises nearly 700,000 distinct CDR3 sequences, 30% to 35% of which are singletons, and 18% rests with the top ten. For this clonotype: Antigen specificity is unknown.

The source was cultured PBMCs, collected from culture after CMV antigen stimulation. J is TRBJ2-3 and V is TRBV6-2 or TRBV6-3, with D perhaps matching TRBD2 (6 bases). This TCR was recovered from a human donor in good health (CMV status not recorded). Some clones in this sample may be carry-over from other donors' samples. Here the CDR3 reads CASSYMSSDGDTQYF. CDR3 nucleotides: TGTGCCAGCAGTTACATGTCTAGCGATGGAGATACGCAGTATTTT.